This T cell receptor beta chain was sequenced during a study of T cells in localized non-small cell lung cancer. Study-wide findings and caveats: The study linked higher blood T cell density to longer overall survival. Sequencing, confined to only one tumor region, leaves heterogeneity possible.

This CDR3 has 14 residues. Germline V gene lookup returns CDR1 MNHNS and CDR2 SASEGT. Trimming shortened V by 6 bases and J by 1 base, and 10 bases separated the two germline ends. To note about this clone: Its cognate antigen is unknown.

The assay was immunoSEQ multiplex PCR, and TCRdb's table has in-frame clones only and misses some. The top ten clones hold about 15% of a sample with tens of thousands of clones, roughly 87% of them seen once. This receptor was obtained from a man aged 35-69 years with stage I squamous cell lung carcinoma. The specimen comprised peripheral blood, sampled before any cancer treatment. The chain recombines TRBV6-1 with TRBJ1-3; D remains unclear. The CDR3: CASSPQLSGNTIYF. CDR3 DNA sequence: TGTGCCAGCAGCCCACAGCTTTCTGGAAACACCATATATTTT.